The 25 T cell receptor beta chains below come from one sample, sequenced in a study of Ad26.COV2.S vaccination and SARS-CoV-2 variants. Treatment given: some 20 received Ad26.COV2.S at low or high dose, single or two shots; 5 received placebo; per-sample allocation not given. Sampling took place 63 days after the first vaccine or placebo injection. The method was immunoSEQ multiplex PCR; TCRdb's version includes in-frame clones alone and lacks a portion of them. The table has about 430,000 clones, 75% to 95% seen once. Sequenced material: peripheral blood, taken in a trial of Ad26.COV2.S vaccine versus placebo. Receptors were obtained from a person between 18 and 65 years old who received the Ad26.COV2.S COVID-19 vaccine or a placebo.

V is TRBV12-3 or TRBV12-4 and J is TRBJ2-2, with 13 bases identical to TRBD2. Trimming removed 11 bases from V and 7 bases from J; junction bases left unmatched: 4. The CDR3 extends over 13 amino acids. CDR3 bases: TGTGCCGGACTAGCGGGAGATGTCGGGGAGCTGTTTTTT. Translating gives CAGLAGDVGELFF.

This chain connects TRBV27 to TRBJ2-1; D remains ambiguous. Trimming cost V 7 bases and J 5 bases, with 15 bases left between them. Germline loops: CDR1 MNHEY, CDR2 SMNVEV (reference sequence). This CDR3 contains 14 residues. The CDR3 DNA is TGTGCCAGCATCCCCCTAGGAACGAACAATGAGCAGTTCTTC. This translates into CASIPLGTNNEQFF.

The chain joins TRBV19 to TRBJ1-1; TRBD1 might be the D (5 bases). The CDR3 consists of 16 residues. From germline, CDR1 is LNHDA and CDR2 SQIVND (reference sequence). The V end was cut by 7 bases, the J end by 0 bases, with 18 bases between. CDR3 sequence (DNA): TGTGCCAGTAAAGAAGGTTTCGGGGCAATGAACACTGAAGCTTTCTTT. Encoded protein: CASKEGFGAMNTEAFF.

CDR3 region: CASSIVGSPRGYTF. CDR3 sequence (DNA): TGTGCCAGTAGTATAGTTGGGTCGCCAAGGGGCTACACCTTC. This rearrangement joins TRBV19 to TRBJ1-2, with D unclear. This CDR3 has 14 amino acids. CDR1 and CDR2 from the germline V gene are LNHDA and SQIVND (reference sequence). The V end lost 1 base, the J end lost 8 bases, and 14 bases lay between the germline ends.

The CDR3 DNA is TGTGCCAGCAGCTTAACTTTCCTAGGCACAGATACGCAGTATTTT. Amino acids: CASSLTFLGTDTQYF. The V call is TRBV7-3, the J call TRBJ2-3; D unresolved. Trimming took 0 bases from V and 1 from J, leaving 8 bases between them. This CDR3 contains 15 residues. Germline V CDR1 and CDR2: SGHTA, FQGTGA.

The V and J genes are TRBV6-5 and TRBJ2-1; D is possibly TRBD1 (7 bases). Per the germline V gene, CDR1 is MNHEY and CDR2 is SVGAGI. This CDR3 has 13 residues. V dropped 6 bases and J dropped 9 bases, with 15 bases sitting between them. CDR3 in amino acids: CASRPPGGIEQFF. The DNA for the CDR3 is TGTGCCAGCAGGCCCCCAGGGGGGATTGAGCAGTTCTTC.

V usage is TRBV7-2 and J usage is TRBJ2-2; 7 bases align to TRBD1. Trimming took 5 bases from V and 4 from J; bases not matched to a gene: 7. CDR3 size: 15 residues. Germline CDR1 and CDR2: SGHTA and FQGNSA. CDR3 residues: CASSPNRGGTGELFF. CDR3 nucleotides: TGTGCCAGCAGCCCTAACAGGGGTGGCACCGGGGAGCTGTTTTTT.

This clone was seen once. The V gene is TRBV7-9, the J gene TRBJ2-5; D may be TRBD1 (7 bases). This CDR3 spans 14 amino acids. Trimming shortened V by 5 bases and J by 5 bases, and 15 bases separated the two germline ends. Germline CDR1 is SEHNR and CDR2 is FQNEAQ (reference sequence). DNA of the CDR3: TGTGCCAGCAGCCAGGGGGGAGTAGGGGAGACCCAGTACTTC. It codes for CASSQGGVGETQYF.

The chain combines TRBV7-9 with TRBJ2-7; D uncertain. The CDR3 sequence is 14 residues long. Between the trimmed V and J ends, which lost 1 base and 4 bases, there was a span of 11 bases. Germline V CDR1 and CDR2: SEHNR, FQNEAQ (reference sequence). CDR3 nucleotide sequence: TGTGCCAGCAGCTTAGAGTTCTCTTCATACGAGCAGTACTTC. It codes for CASSLEFSSYEQYF. The full variable domain, completed using reference TRBV7-9 and TRBJ2-7, is DTGVSQNPRHKITKRGQNVTFRCDPISEHNRLYWYRQTLGQGPEFLTYFQNEAQLEKSRLLSDRFSAERPKGSFSTLEIQRTEQGDSAMYLCASSLEFSSYEQYFGPGTRLTVT.

The chain combines TRBV10-3 with TRBJ2-3; TRBD2 aligns across 8 bases. The CDR3 contains 21 residues. The germline CDR1 and CDR2 sequences are ENHRY and SYGVKD. Trimming took 2 bases from V and 0 from J; bases not matched to a gene: 19. The CDR3 protein is CAISEPHPRAGEAVSTDTQYF. The CDR3 DNA sequence: TGTGCCATCAGTGAGCCCCACCCCCGAGCGGGGGAAGCTGTTAGCACAGATACGCAGTATTTT.

This sequence joins TRBV7-9 and TRBJ2-6; D might be TRBD1 (5 bases). Germline V gene sequence: CDR1 SEHNR, CDR2 FQNEAQ (reference sequence). Trimming took 6 bases from V and 0 from J, leaving 12 bases between them. This CDR3 is built from 16 residues. The CDR3 protein is CASSFGHPSGANVLTF. The DNA of the CDR3 is TGTGCCAGCAGTTTCGGACACCCCTCTGGGGCCAACGTCCTGACTTTC.

On this clone: The germline gene is not matched at one end of the junction; a read error may be the cause. The V gene is TRBV28, the J gene TRBJ1-5; no clear D. This CDR3 comprises 13 residues. The V gene's germline CDR1 is MDHEN and CDR2 SYDVKM. The CDR3: CAGRGDSNQPQHF. Written as DNA, the CDR3 is TGTGCCGGCAGAGGTGATAGCAATCAGCCCCAGCATTTT.

The gene calls are TRBV29-1 and TRBJ2-1; 16 nucleotides align to TRBD2. The CDR3 runs to 17 residues. CDR1 is SQVTM, CDR2 ANQGSEA, per germline. With V trimmed by 6 bases and J by 9 bases, 14 bases remained unmatched. The CDR3 region is CSVHTGTSGRAFSEQFF. CDR3 DNA: TGCAGCGTCCACACCGGGACTAGCGGGAGGGCCTTCAGTGAGCAGTTCTTC.

The rearrangement joins TRBV7-2 to TRBJ1-2, with D perhaps matching TRBD1 (5 bases). The CDR3 contains 16 residues. Germline CDR1 is SGHTA and CDR2 is FQGNSA. V was clipped by 1 base and J by 4 bases, with 16 bases between them. CDR3 nucleotide sequence: TGTGCCAGCAGCTTAGTAATAATCGGGGGAAGCTATGGCTACACCTTC. It translates to CASSLVIIGGSYGYTF.

V usage is TRBV4-2 and J usage is TRBJ1-4; TRBD1 agrees at 7 bases. The J segment lost 8 bases and the V segment lost 1 base, leaving 13 bases of the junction unmatched. This CDR3 is built from 17 residues. The germline V gene has CDR1 LGHNA and CDR2 YNFKEQ. The CDR3 DNA reads as TGTGCCAGCAGCCAAGTCCGTACAACAGGGGAAGGAGAAAAACTGTTTTTT. This encodes CASSQVRTTGEGEKLFF.

The chain recombines TRBV30 with TRBJ1-4; 7 bases align to TRBD1. Germline CDR1 GTSNPN, CDR2 SVGIG (reference sequence). J gave up 8 bases and V 4 bases, and 10 bases lay outside the gene matches. This CDR3 has 14 residues. The CDR3 protein is CAWTVRGRREKLFF. For the CDR3, the DNA is TGTGCCTGGACCGTAAGGGGGCGCCGCGAAAAACTGTTTTTT.

J is TRBJ2-3 and V is TRBV9; D is tentatively TRBD1 or TRBD2 (6 bases each). This CDR3 has 15 residues. V lost 3 bases and J lost 3, with 14 bases in between. The germline V gene encodes CDR1 SGDLS and CDR2 YYNGEE. CDR3 region: CASSGLGGQTDTQYF. For the CDR3, the DNA is TGTGCCAGCAGCGGCCTAGGGGGGCAGACAGATACGCAGTATTTT.

V and J are TRBV4-2 and TRBJ1-5; unclear D gene. Trimming removed 4 bases from V and 0 bases from J, with 13 bases in between. From germline, CDR1 is LGHNA and CDR2 YNFKEQ. This CDR3 has 16 residues. The CDR3 loop is CASSPWEGYSNQPQHF. CDR3 nucleotide sequence: TGTGCCAGCAGCCCCTGGGAGGGTTATAGCAATCAGCCCCAGCATTTT.

The chain combines TRBV28 with TRBJ1-4; D unclear. Germline V gene sequence: CDR1 MDHEN, CDR2 SYDVKM. The V gene lost 3 bases and the J gene lost 7 bases, with 9 bases spanning the gap. This CDR3 is built from 13 residues. The CDR3: CASSFRESEKLFF. The CDR3 region has the DNA TGTGCCAGCAGTTTCCGGGAGTCTGAAAAACTGTTTTTT.

The chain couples TRBV28 to TRBJ2-3; D not certain. The V end was cut by 3 bases, the J end by 8 bases, with 12 bases between. The CDR3 runs 13 residues. Germline V gene data show CDR1 as MDHEN and CDR2 as SYDVKM. CDR3 loop: CASSLKSGGTQYF. In DNA, the CDR3 is TGTGCCAGCAGTTTGAAAAGTGGTGGTACGCAGTATTTT.

The J gene is TRBJ2-3, the V gene TRBV4-1; 13 bases align to TRBD2. There are 16 residues in the CDR3. J gave up 6 bases and V 3 bases, and 6 bases lay outside the gene matches. Germline CDR1 MGHRA, CDR2 YSYEKL. The CDR3 DNA follows: TGCGCCAGCAGCCACTGGACTAGCGGGAGTGGCGATACGCAGTATTTT. Its translation is CASSHWTSGSGDTQYF.

The rearrangement joins TRBV5-5 to TRBJ2-2; 9 bases are a match to TRBD2. V was pared by 6 bases and J by 6 bases, with 12 bases of the junction left unmatched. The CDR3 runs to 16 residues. Germline lookup yields CDR1 SGHKS and CDR2 YYEKEE (reference sequence). CDR3 sequence (DNA): TGTGCCAGCAATAGCGGGGGCGCAGGATTTCCCGGGGAGCTGTTTTTT. It encodes CASNSGGAGFPGELFF.

CDR3 nucleotides: TGTGCCAGCCGATTCGGGACATATAGCAATCAGCCCCAGCATTTT. This codes for CASRFGTYSNQPQHF. The chain links TRBV28 to TRBJ1-5; TRBD1 is a possible D gene (6 bases). This CDR3 is 15 amino acids long. V lost 8 bases, J lost 0 bases, and 14 bases lay in between. Germline values: CDR1 MDHEN, CDR2 SYDVKM. The whole variable domain, filled in from reference TRBV28 and TRBJ1-5, reads DVKVTQSSRYLVKRTGEKVFLECVQDMDHENMFWYRQDPGLGLRLIYFSYDVKMKEKGDIPEGYSVSREKKERFSLILESASTNQTSMYLCASRFGTYSNQPQHFGDGTRLSIL.

This chain uses TRBV29-1 with TRBJ1-1; D remains ambiguous. The CDR3 runs to 15 residues. Deletions cut 7 bases from V and 2 bases from J, with 20 bases between. Germline values: CDR1 SQVTM, CDR2 ANQGSEA. The CDR3 spells CSADGISSGNTEAFF. CDR3 nucleotides: TGCAGCGCTGATGGGATCTCCTCAGGAAACACTGAAGCTTTCTTT.

The chain couples TRBV3-1 (or the pseudogene TRBV3-2) to TRBJ2-6, with D uncertain. The CDR3 consists of 17 residues. V lost 0 bases and J 4 bases, leaving 13 bases between the germline ends. Germline values: CDR1 LGHDT, CDR2 YNNKEL (reference sequence). The CDR3 nucleotides read TGTGCCAGCAGCCAAGATGGTCTTGGGTCCGGGGCCAACGTCCTGACTTTC. Translating it yields CASSQDGLGSGANVLTF.